Each of the 12 T cell receptor beta chains below was sequenced from the same sample in a study of T cells in Graves' hyperthyroidism and ophthalmopathy. Researchers amplified the TCR beta CDR3 regions from RNA transcripts. Primed by the HTBI set, a first-round RT-PCR was run on the TCR CDR3. TCRdb called the multiplex PCR reads again in MiXCR, with one record for every CDR3 protein. The table shows around 700,000 distinct CDR3 sequences, with 18% occurring only once. Material: blood. These TCRs come from a woman aged 45-65 years with Graves' hyperthyroidism that later progressed to Graves' ophthalmopathy.

Ten or more counts support this clonotype. This chain connects TRBV6-1 to TRBJ2-5; TRBD1 is a possible D gene (5 bases). CDR1 is MNHNS, CDR2 SASEGT, per germline. This CDR3 comprises 14 residues. Trimming removed 4 bases from V and 1 base from J, with 10 bases in between. DNA of the CDR3: TGTGCCAGCAGTGCCTATGACAGCCAAGAGACCCAGTACTTC. Its translation: CASSAYDSQETQYF.

This sequence joins TRBV29-1 and TRBJ1-4; D perhaps matches TRBD1 (5 bases). Trimming removed 7 bases from V and 6 bases from J, with 18 bases in between. The CDR3 has 14 amino acids. The germline CDR1 and CDR2 sequences are SQVTM and ANQGSEA. CDR3 protein: CSGRAPGTDEKLFF. The CDR3 DNA reads TGCAGCGGCCGAGCCCCGGGGACTGATGAAAAACTGTTTTTT.

Ten or more counts support this clonotype. The chain links TRBV20-1 to TRBJ2-3; no firm D call. V lost 5 bases to trimming and J lost 2 bases, with 11 bases between them. Germline assignment: CDR1 DFQATT and CDR2 SNEGSKA (reference sequence). This CDR3 is 13 amino acids long. CDR3 protein: CSALFRSTDTQYF. CDR3 DNA sequence: TGCAGTGCTCTTTTCAGATCCACAGATACGCAGTATTTT.

The chain employs TRBV15 and TRBJ1-6; D may be TRBD1 (5 bases). Germline V CDR1 and CDR2: LNHNV, YYDKDF (reference sequence). The CDR3 totals 16 residues. Trimming removed 3 bases at V and 2 bases at J, with 11 bases between. CDR3 protein: CATSSSMGAYNSPLHF. The CDR3 DNA reads as TGTGCCACCAGCAGCTCTATGGGGGCCTATAATTCACCCCTCCACTTT.

This clonotype came up many times. The chain is built from TRBV12-3 or TRBV12-4 and TRBJ1-3; 7 bases fit TRBD1. After removal of 6 bases from V and 4 bases from J, the junction contained 9 bases not matched to a gene. CDR3 length: 15 residues. For the CDR3, the DNA is TGTGCCAGCAGGGCGACAGGGTCGCCCGGAAACACCATATATTTT. It codes for CASRATGSPGNTIYF.

This clonotype showed up many times. The chain links TRBV12-3 or TRBV12-4 to TRBJ2-5; D assignment may be TRBD1 or TRBD2 (5 bases each). Trimming left V 5 bases short and J 0 bases short, with 22 bases between. The CDR3 is 18 residues long. This CDR3 reads CASSRGASGGLYQETQYF. The CDR3 coding sequence is TGTGCCAGCAGTCGAGGGGCGTCGGGTGGGCTCTACCAAGAGACCCAGTACTTC.

This clonotype appeared a few times. The J gene is TRBJ1-2, the V gene TRBV2; D ambiguous. The CDR3 extends over 14 amino acids. Germline-derived CDR1 and CDR2 are SNHLY and FYNNEI. Trimming removed 2 bases from V and 2 bases from J, with 9 bases in between. The CDR3 DNA reads TGTGCCAGCAGTGAAAGCACATGGAACTATGGCTACACCTTC. This gives the protein CASSESTWNYGYTF.

This clonotype occurred a few times. The J gene is TRBJ2-1, the V gene TRBV12-3 or TRBV12-4; no clear D. Trimming removed 3 bases at V and 2 bases at J, with 8 bases between. There are 14 residues in the CDR3. The CDR3 DNA reads as TGTGCCAGCAGTTTTAAGTTTCCCTACAATGAGCAGTTCTTC. The encoded protein is CASSFKFPYNEQFF.

The table lists this clonotype with a few counts. The chain is built from TRBV15 and TRBJ1-3; D is perhaps TRBD1 (5 bases). The CDR3 length is 14 residues. Germline V gene lookup returns CDR1 LNHNV and CDR2 YYDKDF (reference sequence). V dropped 3 bases and J dropped 3 bases, with 9 bases sitting between them. For the CDR3, the DNA is TGTGCCACCAGCAGCCCGGGGCTTGGAAACACCATATATTTT. Amino acids: CATSSPGLGNTIYF.

This clonotype was picked up many times. The rearrangement uses TRBV6-1 and TRBJ2-1, with TRBD1 identical over 8 bases. Trimming at V came to 8 bases and at J to 8 bases, leaving 5 bases not matched to a gene. Looked up from germline, CDR1 is MNHNS and CDR2 is SASEGT. The CDR3 has 12 residues. CDR3 region: CASGQGGYEQFF. The DNA for the CDR3 is TGTGCCAGCGGACAGGGTGGCTATGAGCAGTTCTTC.

Details on this clonotype: This may be a read error: a much more frequent sequence differs by one nucleotide. This chain uses TRBV7-2 with TRBJ2-5, with TRBD2 matching over 8 bases. Per the germline V gene, CDR1 is SGHTA and CDR2 is FQGNSA. This CDR3 has 16 residues. In DNA, the CDR3 is TGTGCCAGCAGCTTAGGCCCGGGACTAGGTGCGGAGACCCGGTACTTC. Encoded protein: CASSLGPGLGAETRYF.

Regarding this clonotype: A read error may be the cause here, since a much bigger clone is one base away. The chain couples TRBV6-5 to TRBJ1-1, with TRBD1 as a possible D gene (5 bases). This CDR3 comprises 17 residues. Germline CDR1 MNHEY, CDR2 SVGAGI. V lost 2 bases, J lost 4 bases, and 20 bases lay in between. The CDR3 reads CASSYANEGPGSTEAFF. CDR3 DNA: TGTGCCAGCAGTTACGCAAACGAGGGGCCAGGGAGCACTGAAGCTTTCTTT.